This TCR beta chain originates from a study of T cell repertoires in cytomegalovirus infection. Study background: Both a matching HLA type and CMV infection were indicated by public TCR beta signatures.

The CDR3 has 16 amino acids. Germline loops: CDR1 SGHDT, CDR2 YYEEEE. After removal of 5 bases from V and 0 bases from J, the junction contained 8 bases not matched to a gene. With respect to this clonotype: What it binds is not known.

Using its own MiXCR run on the reads, TCRdb lists one record per CDR3 protein. The sample carries some 940,000 distinct CDR3 sequences, 31% recorded once. Sequenced here: cultured CD8+ T cells from PBMCs, sampled from culture after CMV antigen stimulation. The receptor was isolated from a human donor in good health (CMV status not recorded). Some clones in this sample may be carry-over from other donors' samples. V usage is TRBV5-6 and J usage is TRBJ2-1, with 7 bases fitting TRBD2. The CDR3 protein is CASRDRAGSSYNEQFF. The CDR3 coding sequence is TGTGCCAGCAGAGATAGAGCGGGGAGCTCCTACAATGAGCAGTTCTTC.